Listed below are T cell receptor beta chains from one sample, sequenced in a study of blood T cells in healthy people across ages. TCRdb used MiXCR to reprocess the 5' RACE reads, holding one entry per CDR3 protein. Of 500,000 to 650,000 distinct CDR3 sequences detected, about 26% appear once; the ten largest clones hold approximately 3.6%. This sample also belongs to another study, concerning T cells of mothers and their children.

The material sequenced was blood. These receptors were obtained from a boy younger than 10 in good health. CDR3s leave out the opening cysteine and the closing phenylalanine or tryptophan. The order of the fields is V gene, CDR3 protein.

TRBV19	ASSPRTSGVETQY
TRBV13	ASSLVDSSGYT
TRBV9	ASSVLQNSGEQY
TRBV7-7	ASSLSRGEQETQY
TRBV15	ATSSTRGEQF
TRBV6-5	ASRGQTLTYYEQY
TRBV29-1	SVEDLTGLNSLNTEAF
TRBV11-2	ASSYRVANTEAF
TRBV10-3	AISESSGGDTDTQY
TRBV6-2/TRBV6-3	ASSLLQNEQY